The present T cell receptor beta chain was sequenced within a study of T cells in women clearing cervical HPV infection. The protocol was immunoSEQ multiplex PCR, while the TCRdb copy is restricted to in-frame clones and leaves out a portion. This table lists tens of thousands of clones. A note on this clone: The CDR3 goes on 3 residues after the read ends, and that part is filled in from the germline J gene.

V gave up 0 bases and J gave up 4 bases, with 9 bases separating them. Germline lookup yields CDR1 KGHSH and CDR2 LQKENI. The CDR3 runs to 14 residues. The receptor was isolated from a woman between 18 and 75 years old with a cervical HPV16 infection that either progressed to CIN3+ or cleared (not recorded which). Material: blood buffy coat. The V and J genes are TRBV18 and TRBJ1-2; no definite D call. The DNA read from the CDR3 is TGTGCCAGCTCACCACCGGGCCCCGCCTATGGC. It specifies CASSPPGPAYG. The whole CDR3 reads CASSPPGPAYGYTF.